These 29 T cell receptor beta chains were sequenced from one sample in a study of metastatic and nonmetastatic thyroid tumors. Not a single patient had been given any form of treatment at any point before undergoing thyroid surgery. TCRdb re-processed the PCR reads through MiXCR. The table has roughly 20,000 clones, more than 15% seen once. The material sequenced was tumor tissue. Receptors originate from a female donor with papillary thyroid cancer or a benign thyroid nodule (not recorded which). Some clones in this sample may be carry-over from other donors' samples.

Note on this clone: This may be a read error: a much more frequent sequence differs by one nucleotide. The same CDR3 also results from other DNA sequences found in this sample. The gene calls are TRBV20-1 and TRBJ2-5; possibly TRBD1 or TRBD2 for D (5 bases each). From germline, CDR1 is DFQATT and CDR2 SNEGSKA (reference sequence). This CDR3 is built from 13 residues. CDR3 nucleotides: TGCAGTGCTGACGGGACGGCACAAGAGACGCAGTACTTC. Protein: CSADGTAQETQYF.

This clone was seen many times. An end of the junction does not agree with germline; a read error may underlie this. Different DNA sequences within this sample yield the same CDR3. V gene TRBV20-1 combines with J gene TRBJ1-6; D is undetermined. Germline V CDR1 and CDR2: DFQATT, SNEGSKA (reference sequence). CDR3 length equals 13 residues. In DNA, the CDR3 is TGCAGTGCTATGGAACACTATAGTTCACCCCTCCACTTT. This codes for CSAMEHYSSPLHF.

This clone has ten or more counts. This chain joins TRBV10-3 and TRBJ2-7; D not resolved. Trimming took 6 bases from V and 4 from J, leaving 7 bases between them. Germline assignment: CDR1 ENHRY and CDR2 SYGVKD. The length of the CDR3 is 11 residues. This CDR3 reads CAISPSYEQYF. In DNA, the CDR3 is TGTGCCATCAGCCCCTCGTACGAGCAGTACTTC.

This clone was recorded many times. The chain uses TRBV7-9 and TRBJ2-7; 9 positions agree with TRBD2. Trimming removed 7 bases from V and 5 bases from J; junction bases left unmatched: 3. Germline V gives CDR1 SEHNR, CDR2 FQNEAQ (reference sequence). This CDR3 region has 12 residues. The chain's CDR3 is CASNSGRDEQYF. The CDR3 nucleotides read TGTGCCAGCAATAGCGGGAGAGACGAGCAGTACTTC.

This clone was seen many times. This chain joins TRBV5-6 and TRBJ2-2; TRBD1 matches at 7 bases. The trim removed 4 bases at V and 4 bases at J, leaving 13 bases unmatched. CDR1 and CDR2 (germline): SGHDT, YYEEEE. CDR3 length: 17 amino acids. This CDR3 reads CASSPGGLTGSTGELFF. For the CDR3, the DNA is TGTGCCAGCAGCCCCGGAGGCCTGACAGGGAGCACCGGGGAGCTGTTTTTT.

In this sample, this clone is medium-sized. The chain links TRBV11-3 to TRBJ2-7; no clear D gene. Germline assignment: CDR1 SGHNT and CDR2 YENEEA. Trimming cost V 3 bases and J 3 bases, with 9 bases left between them. The CDR3 runs to 13 residues. The DNA for the CDR3 is TGTGCCAGCAGCTTGGAGACAAACTACGAGCAGTACTTC. It translates to CASSLETNYEQYF.

This clone has just a few counts. It is likely a read error, because the conserved phenylalanine at the end of the CDR3 is missing. It is unclear where the CDR3 begins or ends on the DNA, so no DNA is shown, and the CDR3 is as TCRdb lists it. The chain employs TRBV27 and TRBJ1-1; TRBD1 was called by the table and not checked on the DNA. CDR1 and CDR2 (germline): MNHEY, SMNVEV (reference sequence). The CDR3 has 9 residues if both end residues are counted. The CDR3 reads CASIYPAGG.

This clone was counted only a few times. One junction end disagrees with the germline gene, perhaps due to a read error. V gene TRBV28 combines with J gene TRBJ1-2; D ambiguous. The CDR3 extends over 12 amino acids. The germline V gene has CDR1 MDHEN and CDR2 SYDVKM. CDR3 DNA sequence: TGTGTCAGCAGCTTCAATAACTATGGCTACACCTTC. This sequence encodes CVSSFNNYGYTF.

Many counts were recorded for this clone. V usage is TRBV12-3 or TRBV12-4 and J usage is TRBJ1-1, with a tentative D call TRBD1 (6 bases). This CDR3 has 13 amino acids. V was cut by 7 bases and J by 7 bases, with 16 bases left in between. This CDR3 is CASTQEGGGEAFF. CDR3 coding DNA: TGTGCCAGCACTCAAGAAGGGGGAGGTGAAGCTTTCTTT.

This clone qualifies as medium-sized. V is TRBV19 and J is TRBJ1-2, with TRBD1 as a possible D gene (6 bases). From germline, CDR1 is LNHDA and CDR2 SQIVND (reference sequence). The V end lost 1 base, the J end lost 4 bases, and 10 bases lay between the germline ends. There are 14 residues in the CDR3. CDR3 DNA sequence: TGTGCCAGTAGTATAGGGGACAAGTTCTATGGCTACACCTTC. It yields the protein CASSIGDKFYGYTF. The full variable domain, in which reference TRBV19 and TRBJ1-2 provide the parts outside the CDR3, is DGGITQSPKYLFRKEGQNVTLSCEQNLNHDAMYWYRQDPGQGLRLIYYSQIVNDFQKGDIAEGYSVSREKKESFPLTVTSAQKNPTAFYLCASSIGDKFYGYTFGSGTRLTVV.

This clone appeared a single time. A read error may produce the germline difference seen at one junction end. The chain links TRBV5-5 to TRBJ1-5; D call uncertain. The CDR3 is made up of 16 amino acids. The germline gives CDR1 SGHKS, CDR2 YYEKEE (reference sequence). This CDR3 is CASNLAAAYINQPQHF. The CDR3 nucleotides read TGTGCCAGCAACTTGGCGGCAGCTTATATCAATCAGCCCCAGCATTTT.

The sample holds a few counts of this clone. This chain links TRBV29-1 with TRBJ2-1; D might be TRBD2 (6 bases). Trimming took 8 bases from V and 4 from J, leaving 15 bases between them. Germline-derived CDR1 and CDR2 are SQVTM and ANQGSEA. CDR3 length: 13 amino acids. This chain's CDR3 is CSSLARGYNEQFF. CDR3 DNA sequence: TGCAGCTCCCTAGCGCGAGGTTACAATGAGCAGTTCTTC.

This clone was seen ten or more times. The chain couples TRBV5-6 to TRBJ2-1, with TRBD1 identical over 7 bases. The length of the CDR3 is 15 residues. V was clipped by 4 bases and J by 8 bases; unmatched bases: 12. Germline V gene sequence: CDR1 SGHDT, CDR2 YYEEEE. The CDR3 region is CASSPPPGTADEQFF. CDR3 DNA sequence: TGTGCCAGCAGCCCCCCCCCAGGGACAGCGGATGAGCAGTTCTTC.

In this sample, this clone turned up a few times. V is TRBV6-2 or TRBV6-3 and J is TRBJ2-2; D is ambiguous. This CDR3 comprises 13 residues. Germline CDR1 and CDR2: MNHEY and SVGEGT. V shed 2 bases and J shed 7 bases, with 8 bases lying between them. The CDR3 spells CASSYRSSGELFF. CDR3 DNA: TGTGCCAGCAGTTACAGGTCCAGCGGGGAGCTGTTTTTT.

This clone appeared many times. The chain employs TRBV2 and TRBJ2-1, with 16 positions matching TRBD2. This CDR3 has 15 residues. With V trimmed by 6 bases and J by 9 bases, 5 bases remained unmatched. The germline CDR1 and CDR2 sequences are SNHLY and FYNNEI. The CDR3 nucleotides read TGTGCCAGCAGCGGGACTAGCGGGGGGGAGAGTGAGCAGTTCTTC. Protein: CASSGTSGGESEQFF.

In regard to this clone: A much larger clonotype is one base distant, so this may be a read error. At the DNA level, this CDR3 is encoded by other sequences in the same sample as well. The chain is built from TRBV29-1 and TRBJ2-5, with 7 bases that match TRBD2. This CDR3 region has 14 residues. With 4 bases clipped from V and 5 bases from J, the junction kept 10 bases outside the gene matches. The germline CDR1 and CDR2 sequences are SQVTM and ANQGSEA. The CDR3 DNA follows: TGCAGCGTTGTTCGGCGGGAGTCTCGTGAGACCCAGTACTTC. Amino acids: CSVVRRESRETQYF.

In its sample, this clone was seen many times. The CDR3 spells CASSTSLKETQYF. The CDR3 coding sequence is TGTGCCAGCAGCACCTCCCTCAAAGAGACCCAGTACTTC. The chain couples TRBV7-9 to TRBJ2-5; no clear D gene. The germline V gene encodes CDR1 SEHNR and CDR2 FQNEAQ (reference sequence). The CDR3 sequence is 13 residues long. Trimming took 5 bases from V and 3 from J, leaving 10 bases between them.

The gene calls are TRBV7-2 and TRBJ1-2; D unresolved. The V end lost 5 bases, the J end lost 0 bases, and 10 bases lay between the germline ends. This CDR3 comprises 14 residues. In germline, CDR1 is SGHTA, CDR2 FQGNSA. The DNA of the CDR3 is TGTGCCAGCAGCCCTGACTTTACTAACTATGGCTACACCTTC. Protein sequence: CASSPDFTNYGYTF. Combining the CDR3 with reference TRBV7-2 and TRBJ1-2 gives the whole variable domain GAGVSQSPSNKVTEKGKDVELRCDPISGHTALYWYRQSLGQGLEFLIYFQGNSAPDKSGLPSDRFSAERTGGSVSTLTIQRTQQEDSAVYLCASSPDFTNYGYTFGSGTRLTVV.

Of note for this clone: An end of the junction does not agree with germline; a read error may underlie this. This chain joins TRBV28 and TRBJ2-3, with 13 positions matching TRBD2. This CDR3 contains 19 residues. Germline CDR1 is MDHEN and CDR2 is SYDVKM. The CDR3 region has the DNA TGTGCCAGCAGTTTTCCCGGACTAGCGGGGGACCTAGTTACAGATACGAAGTATTTT. It translates to CASSFPGLAGDLVTDTKYF.

There are a few counts of this clone. The V gene is TRBV6-1, the J gene TRBJ1-6; D is uncertain. Germline CDR1 and CDR2: MNHNS and SASEGT. The CDR3 contains 15 residues. V was cut by 10 bases and J by 3 bases, with 16 bases left in between. CDR3 in DNA: TGTGCCAACGGTGGAGTCCCGTTCTATAATTCACCCCTCCACTTT. The encoded protein is CANGGVPFYNSPLHF.

This clone was recorded at least ten times. This sequence joins TRBV5-1 and TRBJ2-4; maybe TRBD1 (6 bases). Germline V gene sequence: CDR1 SGHRS, CDR2 YFSETQ. With 4 bases removed from V and 0 bases from J, the gap between germline ends came to 14 bases. The CDR3 loop spans 16 amino acids. CDR3 loop: CASSVTGQLAKNIQYF. CDR3 DNA: TGCGCCAGCAGCGTGACAGGTCAACTAGCCAAAAACATTCAGTACTTC.

This clone has at least ten counts. The chain couples TRBV10-1 to TRBJ1-1, with D unclear. Trimming cost V 5 bases and J 7 bases, with 14 bases left between them. Germline CDR1 reads WNHNN; CDR2 reads SYGVQD (reference sequence). The CDR3 covers 13 residues. DNA of the CDR3: TGCGCCAGCAGTAAGGACGCCTACATTGAAGCTTTCTTT. This codes for CASSKDAYIEAFF.

This clone was detected ten times or more. The genes are TRBV20-1 and TRBJ2-2, with 8 positions matching TRBD1. Germline V gene data show CDR1 as DFQATT and CDR2 as SNEGSKA (reference sequence). The CDR3 runs 13 residues. V lost 1 base and J lost 7; bases outside the gene matches: 2. The CDR3 spells CSARGTGHGELFF. In DNA form, the CDR3 reads TGCAGTGCTAGAGGGACAGGGCACGGGGAGCTGTTTTTT.

This clone has a count of ten or more. The chain recombines TRBV3-1 with TRBJ2-5; TRBD2 matches 8 bases. J was trimmed by 8 bases and V by 7 bases; bases with no gene match: 12. This CDR3 has 14 amino acids. Germline assignment: CDR1 LGHDT and CDR2 YNNKEL (reference sequence). CDR3 amino acids: CASIQMSGGGTQYF. The DNA of the CDR3 is TGTGCCAGCATCCAGATGAGCGGGGGAGGAACCCAGTACTTC.

This clone was observed at least ten times. This chain links TRBV3-1 with TRBJ1-3, with D perhaps matching TRBD1 (6 bases). The CDR3 runs to 18 residues. The germline V gene has CDR1 LGHDT and CDR2 YNNKEL (reference sequence). Trimming pared 0 bases from V and 0 bases from J, leaving 15 bases between. CDR3 in DNA: TGTGCCAGCAGCCAAGATCCAGGACAGTTTACCTCTGGAAACACCATATATTTT. Protein: CASSQDPGQFTSGNTIYF.

This clone has ten or more counts. An end of the junction differs from the germline gene, which may be a read error. This chain connects TRBV15 to TRBJ2-5; the D gene could be TRBD1 or TRBD2 (5 bases each). Per the germline V gene, CDR1 is LNHNV and CDR2 is YYDKDF (reference sequence). This CDR3 comprises 14 residues. The CDR3 is CATSLLFGGEAQYF. DNA for the CDR3: TGTGCCACCAGCCTTCTTTTTGGGGGAGAGGCCCAGTACTTC.

This clone was found many times. This sequence joins TRBV27 and TRBJ2-1; D is possibly TRBD2 (6 bases). Germline CDR1 and CDR2: MNHEY and SMNVEV (reference sequence). Trimming removed 9 bases from V and 12 bases from J, with 15 bases in between. The CDR3 has 11 residues. The CDR3 loop reads CASSYGSRQFF. The CDR3 coding sequence is TGTGCCAGTTCCTACGGGAGTAGGCAGTTCTTC.

To note about this clone: Other DNA sequences in the sample encode the same CDR3. The chain carries TRBV5-1 and TRBJ1-6; 7 nucleotides match TRBD1. Trimming at V came to 2 bases and at J to 19 bases, leaving 21 bases not matched to a gene. The CDR3 loop spans 16 amino acids. CDR1 and CDR2 (germline): SGHRS, YFSETQ. Here the CDR3 DNA reads TGCGCCAGCAGCTTTAGCCCCGGGACAGTTAATTCACCACTACACTTT. This encodes CASSFSPGTVNSPLHF.

This clone has a count of ten or more. The chain has TRBV3-1 and TRBJ1-4, with a possible D match to TRBD1 (6 bases). V gave up 2 bases and J gave up 7 bases, with 11 bases separating them. The CDR3 sequence is 14 residues long. From germline, CDR1 is LGHDT and CDR2 YNNKEL (reference sequence). Written as DNA, the CDR3 is TGTGCCAGCAGCCAATCAGGGGATGGTGAAAAACTGTTTTTT. Protein: CASSQSGDGEKLFF.